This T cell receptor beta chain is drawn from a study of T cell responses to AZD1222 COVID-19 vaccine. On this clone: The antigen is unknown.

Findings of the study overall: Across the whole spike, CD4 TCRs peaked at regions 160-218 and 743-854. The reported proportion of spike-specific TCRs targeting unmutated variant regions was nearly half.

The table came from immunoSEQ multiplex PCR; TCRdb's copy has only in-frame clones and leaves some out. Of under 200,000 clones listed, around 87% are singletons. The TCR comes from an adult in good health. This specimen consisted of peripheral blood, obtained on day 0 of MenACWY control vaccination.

Here the CDR3 DNA reads TGCGCCAGCAGCCAAGGGCGGGGGGGCCTGGAGACCCAGTACTTC. Translated, it gives CASSQGRGGLETQYF. The rearrangement joins TRBV4-1 to TRBJ2-5, with TRBD2 matching over 9 bases. CDR1 is MGHRA, CDR2 YSYEKL, per germline. The CDR3 covers 15 residues. Unmatched junction bases numbered 5, after V lost 1 base and J lost 5 bases.